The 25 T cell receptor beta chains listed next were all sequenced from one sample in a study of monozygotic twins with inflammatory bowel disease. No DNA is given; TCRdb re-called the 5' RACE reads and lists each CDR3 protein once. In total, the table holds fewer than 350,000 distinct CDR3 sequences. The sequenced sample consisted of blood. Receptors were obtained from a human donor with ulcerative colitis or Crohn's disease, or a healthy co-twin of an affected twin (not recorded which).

CDR3 sequence reads: CASSSPRNTGELFF. The J gene is TRBJ2-2, the V gene TRBV25-1. The CDR3 spans 14 residues. Germline-derived CDR1 and CDR2 are MGHDK and SYGVNS.

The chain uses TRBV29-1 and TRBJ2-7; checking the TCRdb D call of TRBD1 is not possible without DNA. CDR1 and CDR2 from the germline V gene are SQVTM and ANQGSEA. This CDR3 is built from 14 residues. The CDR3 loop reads CSVEVPDREYEQYF.

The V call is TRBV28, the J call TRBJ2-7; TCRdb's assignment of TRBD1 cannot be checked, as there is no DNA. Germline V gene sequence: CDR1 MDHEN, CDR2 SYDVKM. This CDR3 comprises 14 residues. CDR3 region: CASSLGQVTYEQYF.

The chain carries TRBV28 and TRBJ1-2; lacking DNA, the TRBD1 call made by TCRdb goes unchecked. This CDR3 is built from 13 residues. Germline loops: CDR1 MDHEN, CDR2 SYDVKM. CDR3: CASTFGTEYGYTF.

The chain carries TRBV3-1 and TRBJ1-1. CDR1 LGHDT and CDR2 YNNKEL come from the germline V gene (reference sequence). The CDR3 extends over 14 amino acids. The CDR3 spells CASSQADRNTEAFF.

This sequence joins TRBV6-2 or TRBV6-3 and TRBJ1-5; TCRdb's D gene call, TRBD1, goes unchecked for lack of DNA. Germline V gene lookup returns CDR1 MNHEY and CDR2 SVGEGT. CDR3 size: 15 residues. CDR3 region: CASGWDRASNQPQHF.

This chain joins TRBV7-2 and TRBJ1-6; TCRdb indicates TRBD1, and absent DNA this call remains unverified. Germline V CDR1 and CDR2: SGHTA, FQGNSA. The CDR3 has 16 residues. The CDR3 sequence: CASSPRTGGDHSPLHF.

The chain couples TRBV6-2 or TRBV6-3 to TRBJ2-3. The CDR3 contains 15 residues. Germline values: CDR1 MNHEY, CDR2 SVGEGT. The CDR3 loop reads CASSYRSGGPDTQYF.

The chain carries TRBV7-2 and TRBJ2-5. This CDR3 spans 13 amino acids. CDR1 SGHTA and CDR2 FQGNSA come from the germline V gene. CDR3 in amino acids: CASSLITQETQYF.

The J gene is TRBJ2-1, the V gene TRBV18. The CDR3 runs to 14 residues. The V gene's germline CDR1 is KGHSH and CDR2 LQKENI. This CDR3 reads CASSPPSVVHEQFF.

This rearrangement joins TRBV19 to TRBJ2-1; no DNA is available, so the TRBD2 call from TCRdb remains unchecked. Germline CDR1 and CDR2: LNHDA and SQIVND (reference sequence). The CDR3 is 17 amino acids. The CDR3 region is CASSIISGLAAYNEQFF.

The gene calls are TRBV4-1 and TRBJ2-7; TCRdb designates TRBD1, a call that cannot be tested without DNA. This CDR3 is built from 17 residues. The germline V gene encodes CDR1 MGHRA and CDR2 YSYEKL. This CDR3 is CASSVRNPGQGFYEQYF.

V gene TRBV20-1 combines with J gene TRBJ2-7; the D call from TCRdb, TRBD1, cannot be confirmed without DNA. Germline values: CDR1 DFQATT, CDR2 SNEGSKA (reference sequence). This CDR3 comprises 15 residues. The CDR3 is CSARDPQRATSEQYF.

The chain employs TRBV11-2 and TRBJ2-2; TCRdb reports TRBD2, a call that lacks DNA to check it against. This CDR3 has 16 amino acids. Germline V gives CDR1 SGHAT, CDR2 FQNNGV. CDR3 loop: CASSSRQRGGPGELFF. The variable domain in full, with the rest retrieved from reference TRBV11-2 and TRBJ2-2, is EAGVAQSPRYKIIEKRQSVAFWCNPISGHATLYWYQQILGQGPKLLIQFQNNGVVDDSQLPKDRFSAERLKGVDSTLKIQPAKLEDSAVYLCASSSRQRGGPGELFFGEGSRLTVL.

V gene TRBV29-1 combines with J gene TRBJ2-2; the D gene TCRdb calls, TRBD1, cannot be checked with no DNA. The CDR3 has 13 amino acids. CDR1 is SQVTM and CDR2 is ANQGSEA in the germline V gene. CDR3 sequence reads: CSATGPNTGELFF.

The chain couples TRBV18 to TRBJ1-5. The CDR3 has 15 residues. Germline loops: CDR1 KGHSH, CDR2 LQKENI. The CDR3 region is CASSPFGLSNQPQHF.

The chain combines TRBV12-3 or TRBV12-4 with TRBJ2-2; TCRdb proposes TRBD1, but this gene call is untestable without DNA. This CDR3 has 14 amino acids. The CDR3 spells CASSFWGSGGELFF.

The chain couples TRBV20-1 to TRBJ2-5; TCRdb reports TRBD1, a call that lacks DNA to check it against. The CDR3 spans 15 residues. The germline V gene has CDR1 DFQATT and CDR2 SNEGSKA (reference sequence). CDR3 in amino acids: CSATPSRDRTETQYF.

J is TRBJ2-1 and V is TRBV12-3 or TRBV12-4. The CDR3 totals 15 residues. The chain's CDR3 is CASSFSGRFDREQFF.

CDR3 region: CASSSRRSSGGIDTQYF. The V call is TRBV7-2, the J call TRBJ2-3; TCRdb designates TRBD2, a call that cannot be tested without DNA. Germline-derived CDR1 and CDR2 are SGHTA and FQGNSA. The CDR3 length is 17 residues.

CDR3 in amino acids: CAISLTSGPQETQYF. V is TRBV10-3 and J is TRBJ2-5; there is no DNA to check the TCRdb D call of TRBD2. This CDR3 comprises 15 residues. Germline-derived CDR1 and CDR2 are ENHRY and SYGVKD.

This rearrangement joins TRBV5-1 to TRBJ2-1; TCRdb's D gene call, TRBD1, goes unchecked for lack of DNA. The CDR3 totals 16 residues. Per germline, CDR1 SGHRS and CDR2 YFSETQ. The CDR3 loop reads CASSSDRPSSYNEQFF.

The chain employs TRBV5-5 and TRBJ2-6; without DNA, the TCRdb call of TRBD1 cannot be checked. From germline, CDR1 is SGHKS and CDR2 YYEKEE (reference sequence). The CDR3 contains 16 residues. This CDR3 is CASSLEGLSGANVLTF.

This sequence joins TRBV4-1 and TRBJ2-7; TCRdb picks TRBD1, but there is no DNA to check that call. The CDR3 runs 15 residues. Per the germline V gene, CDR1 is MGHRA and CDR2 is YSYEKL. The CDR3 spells CASSQWNRDAYEQYF.

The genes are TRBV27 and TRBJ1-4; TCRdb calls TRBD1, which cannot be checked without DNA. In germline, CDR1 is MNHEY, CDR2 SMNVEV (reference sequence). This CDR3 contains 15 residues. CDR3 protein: CASRESGTGNEKLFF.